A selection of T cell receptor beta chains follows, all from one sample in a study of blood T cell repertoires in COVID-19. TCRdb's copy holds only in-frame clones and misses some; the assay was immunoSEQ multiplex PCR. The sample has about 94,000 clones, more than 65% seen once. Sequencing was done on a sample of peripheral blood. All receptors derive from a man between 60 and 75 years old with acute or convalescent COVID-19. Both conserved end residues are part of each CDR3. A D gene is named only where the DNA matches it firmly. Clone sizes are given selectively: once, few, many, or a class where the clone is expanded.

v_gene: TRBV11-2; len: 17; j_gene: TRBJ2-3; abundance: -; d_gene: TRBD2; CDR3nt: TGTGCCAGCAGTACTTACCCGGGGGGTTCCTTCACAGATACGCAGTATTTT; CDR3aa: CASSTYPGGSFTDTQYF
v_gene: TRBV19; len: 14; j_gene: TRBJ1-5; abundance: -; d_gene: -; CDR3nt: TGTGCCAGTAGTGCAGGGGCGGACAATCAGCCCCAGCATTTT; CDR3aa: CASSAGADNQPQHF
v_gene: TRBV21-1; len: 16; j_gene: TRBJ2-1; abundance: -; d_gene: -; CDR3nt: TGTGCCAGCAGCAAAGCCTCAGGGGCAGGAAACAATGAGCAGTTCTTC; CDR3aa: CASSKASGAGNNEQFF
v_gene: TRBV10-3; len: 12; j_gene: TRBJ1-2; abundance: -; d_gene: -; CDR3nt: TGTGCCATCTATTGGACAGAGGGAGGCTACACCTTC; CDR3aa: CAIYWTEGGYTF
v_gene: TRBV6-4; len: 14; j_gene: TRBJ1-6; abundance: once; d_gene: -; CDR3nt: TGTGCCAGCAGTACGGGGATAAACAATTCACCCCTCCACTTT; CDR3aa: CASSTGINNSPLHF
v_gene: TRBV7-8; len: 12; j_gene: TRBJ2-7; abundance: -; d_gene: -; CDR3nt: TGTGCCAGCAGCCGCGACATCCACGAGCAGTACTTC; CDR3aa: CASSRDIHEQYF
v_gene: TRBV12-3/TRBV12-4; len: 13; j_gene: TRBJ1-5; abundance: -; d_gene: -; CDR3nt: TGTGCCAGCAGTTTGGGCCAGAATCAGCCCCAGCATTTT; CDR3aa: CASSLGQNQPQHF
v_gene: TRBV30; len: 13; j_gene: TRBJ1-1; abundance: -; d_gene: -; CDR3nt: TGTGCCTGGAGTAAGACGGGATACGACTCGGGTTTCTTT; CDR3aa: CAWSKTGYDSGFF
v_gene: TRBV29-1; len: 14; j_gene: TRBJ2-3; abundance: -; d_gene: -; CDR3nt: TGCAGCGTTCCCCAGGGGGGCGGCACAGATACGCAGTATTTT; CDR3aa: CSVPQGGGTDTQYF
v_gene: TRBV28; len: 18; j_gene: TRBJ1-5; abundance: -; d_gene: -; CDR3nt: TGTGCCAGCAGTTTCGGAAGGCTAGGGGTCTATAGCAATCAGCCCCAGCATTTT; CDR3aa: CASSFGRLGVYSNQPQHF
v_gene: TRBV7-8; len: 15; j_gene: TRBJ1-4; abundance: -; d_gene: TRBD1; CDR3nt: TGTGCCAGCAGCGCCACGACAGGGCCTAATGAAAAACTGTTTTTT; CDR3aa: CASSATTGPNEKLFF
v_gene: TRBV4-3; len: 15; j_gene: TRBJ1-2; abundance: -; d_gene: TRBD1; CDR3nt: TGCGCCAGCAGCCAAGATACAGGGGGCGGCTATGGCTACACCTTC; CDR3aa: CASSQDTGGGYGYTF
v_gene: TRBV19; len: 15; j_gene: TRBJ1-2; abundance: few; d_gene: -; CDR3nt: TGTGCCAGTAGTCCCAAAGGGGGGGGTTGGAATGGCTACACCTTC; CDR3aa: CASSPKGGGWNGYTF
v_gene: TRBV5-8; len: 14; j_gene: TRBJ2-1; abundance: -; d_gene: TRBD1; CDR3nt: TGTGCCAGCAGCTTCACTACAGGGGATGGAGAGCAGTTCTTC; CDR3aa: CASSFTTGDGEQFF
v_gene: TRBV27; len: 15; j_gene: TRBJ2-7; abundance: few; d_gene: TRBD1; CDR3nt: TGTGCCAGCAGTTTATCGCCACAGGGGGCCTACGAGCAGTACTTC; CDR3aa: CASSLSPQGAYEQYF
v_gene: TRBV13; len: 15; j_gene: TRBJ1-2; abundance: -; d_gene: TRBD1; CDR3nt: TGTGCCAGCAGGCGCAGACAGGGGGCGTCGTATGGCTACACCTTC; CDR3aa: CASRRRQGASYGYTF
v_gene: TRBV24-1; len: 15; j_gene: TRBJ2-1; abundance: -; d_gene: TRBD2; CDR3nt: TGTGCCACCAGTGAACCCGAGGGGAGGGACAATGAGCAGTTCTTC; CDR3aa: CATSEPEGRDNEQFF
v_gene: TRBV2; len: 15; j_gene: TRBJ1-2; abundance: few; d_gene: TRBD1; CDR3nt: TGTGCCAGCAGTGAGGGGACAGTCGCTAATTATGGCTACACCTTC; CDR3aa: CASSEGTVANYGYTF
v_gene: TRBV18; len: 14; j_gene: TRBJ1-2; abundance: -; d_gene: TRBD1; CDR3nt: TGTGCCAGCTCACCCCGGGACAGAGAGTATGGCTACACCTTC; CDR3aa: CASSPRDREYGYTF
v_gene: TRBV9; len: 15; j_gene: TRBJ2-1; abundance: -; d_gene: TRBD2; CDR3nt: TGTGCCAGCAGCGTCAGCGGGGGGCCATACAATGAGCAGTTCTTC; CDR3aa: CASSVSGGPYNEQFF
v_gene: TRBV5-6; len: 14; j_gene: TRBJ2-5; abundance: -; d_gene: -; CDR3nt: TGTGCCAGCAGCCCCGACCGAGCCAGGGAGACCCAGTACTTC; CDR3aa: CASSPDRARETQYF
v_gene: TRBV12-5; len: 14; j_gene: TRBJ2-1; abundance: -; d_gene: TRBD2; CDR3nt: TGTGCTAGTGGGCCCGGGACTAACCTTAATGAGCAGTTCTTC; CDR3aa: CASGPGTNLNEQFF